The 14 T cell receptor beta chains listed next were all sequenced from one sample in a study of OX40 agonist ivuxolimab in advanced cancers. Repertoires were generated with immunoSEQ multiplex PCR, while TCRdb's copy carries only in-frame clones and drops some. The data show more than 50,000 clones, around 85% seen once. The sequencing here drew on CD4+ or CD8+ T cells sorted from blood, taken in a trial of the OX40 agonist ivuxolimab. The receptors originated from an adult with an advanced solid tumor such as melanoma, head and neck, liver or kidney cancer.

This clone appeared a few times. The chain recombines TRBV19 with TRBJ1-1; 7 nucleotides agree with TRBD1. Germline-derived CDR1 and CDR2 are LNHDA and SQIVND (reference sequence). After removal of 3 bases from V and 4 bases from J, the junction contained 2 bases not matched to a gene. CDR3 length equals 13 residues. The CDR3 DNA follows: TGTGCCAGTAGTATGGCAGGGGGCACTGAAGCTTTCTTT. The encoded protein is CASSMAGGTEAFF.

This chain uses TRBV28 with TRBJ1-1; possible D gene TRBD1, 6 bases. V dropped 6 bases and J dropped 1 base, with 18 bases sitting between them. This CDR3 is 16 amino acids long. Germline V gene lookup returns CDR1 MDHEN and CDR2 SYDVKM. This CDR3 reads CASRTYLDRRNTEAFF. As DNA, the CDR3 is TGTGCCAGCAGAACCTACCTCGACAGGAGGAACACTGAAGCTTTCTTT.

This clone was counted once. This chain links TRBV11-1 with TRBJ2-1, with 14 positions matching TRBD2. There are 16 residues in the CDR3. V was clipped by 6 bases and J by 9 bases; unmatched bases: 10. From germline, CDR1 is SGHAT and CDR2 FQDESV (reference sequence). This CDR3 is CASRMTGTSGGGEQFF. The DNA of the CDR3 is TGTGCCAGCAGGATGACCGGGACTAGCGGGGGCGGTGAGCAGTTCTTC.

The gene calls are TRBV30 and TRBJ2-7; 9 nucleotides agree with TRBD2. The CDR3 runs 14 residues. J lost 4 bases, V lost 4 bases, and 8 bases had no gene match. Germline CDR1 reads GTSNPN; CDR2 reads SVGIG (reference sequence). The CDR3 spells CAWKKRLADYEQYF. CDR3 nucleotide sequence: TGTGCCTGGAAAAAAAGACTAGCGGATTACGAGCAGTACTTC. The full variable domain, rest sourced from reference TRBV30 and TRBJ2-7, is SQTIHQWPATLVQPVGSPLSLECTVEGTSNPNLYWYRQAAGRGLQLLFYSVGIGQISSEVPQNLSASRPQDRQFILSSKKLLLSDSGFYLCAWKKRLADYEQYFGPGTRLTVT.

V and J are TRBV7-9 and TRBJ2-1; D is unclear. Trimming left V 7 bases short and J 1 base short, with 14 bases between. CDR1 and CDR2 (germline): SEHNR, FQNEAQ (reference sequence). The CDR3 covers 15 residues. The CDR3, as DNA: TGTGCCAGCACCCCCTGGGAAGAGTCCTACAATGAGCAGTTCTTC. It codes for CASTPWEESYNEQFF.

V gene TRBV7-3 combines with J gene TRBJ2-1; 10 bases match TRBD2. Trimming at V came to 5 bases and at J to 7 bases, leaving 5 bases not matched to a gene. In germline, CDR1 is SGHTA, CDR2 FQGTGA. This CDR3 is 14 amino acids long. The CDR3 DNA follows: TGTGCCAGCAGCCCCCTAGCGGGAGCAAATGAGCAGTTCTTC. Residues: CASSPLAGANEQFF.

The rearrangement uses TRBV6-5 and TRBJ2-5, with D maybe TRBD1 (5 bases). The germline V gene encodes CDR1 MNHEY and CDR2 SVGAGI. CDR3 size: 15 residues. V dropped 0 bases and J dropped 4 bases, with 12 bases sitting between them. The CDR3 sequence: CASSYSVRAVETQYF. CDR3 coding DNA: TGTGCCAGCAGTTACTCGGTCAGGGCGGTAGAGACCCAGTACTTC.

J is TRBJ1-2 and V is TRBV5-6; the D is unclear. The V gene lost 0 bases and the J gene lost 7 bases, with 4 bases spanning the gap. Germline CDR1 SGHDT, CDR2 YYEEEE. The CDR3 runs to 11 residues. The CDR3, as DNA: TGTGCCAGCAGCTTGGTCACTGGCTACACCTTC. This codes for CASSLVTGYTF.

On this clone itself: No DNA is shown, since the ends of the CDR3 on it are uncertain; the CDR3 is the one TCRdb lists. The J gene is TRBJ2-7, the V gene TRBV4-1; TRBD1, the table's D call, lacks a check against the DNA. Germline V gene sequence: CDR1 MGHRA, CDR2 YSYEKL. The CDR3 has 17 residues if both end residues are counted. CDR3 sequence reads: CASSQDFGPGVYYEQYF.

The rearrangement uses TRBV4-2 and TRBJ1-4, with D possibly TRBD1 on 5 matching bases. Looked up from germline, CDR1 is LGHNA and CDR2 is YNFKEQ. The CDR3 sequence is 16 residues long. V shed 1 base and J shed 4 bases, with 13 bases lying between them. The chain's CDR3 is CASSQVQGRNNEKLFF. DNA of the CDR3: TGTGCCAGCAGCCAAGTCCAGGGACGGAATAATGAAAAACTGTTTTTT.

This CDR3 is CASSLQGTSGSDEQFF. The CDR3 DNA reads TGCGCCAGCAGCTTGCAAGGGACTAGCGGGAGCGATGAGCAGTTCTTC. The chain carries TRBV5-1 and TRBJ2-1; 14 bases match TRBD2. This CDR3 comprises 16 residues. V lost 1 base, J lost 8 bases, and 5 bases stayed unmatched. Germline V lookup: CDR1 SGHRS, CDR2 YFSETQ.

V and J are TRBV28 and TRBJ1-3; D uncertain. In germline, CDR1 is MDHEN, CDR2 SYDVKM. There are 12 residues in the CDR3. Trimming shortened V by 6 bases and J by 2 bases, and 5 bases separated the two germline ends. This CDR3 is CASRGPGNTIYF. The CDR3 DNA sequence: TGTGCCAGCAGGGGCCCTGGAAACACCATATATTTT.

The CDR3 here is CASSWGAGELFF. Written as DNA, the CDR3 is TGTGCCAGCAGCTGGGGGGCCGGGGAGCTGTTTTTT. This chain uses TRBV11-3 with TRBJ2-2; possibly TRBD2 for D (6 bases). Germline V gene data show CDR1 as SGHNT and CDR2 as YENEEA. CDR3 length equals 12 residues. V dropped 4 bases and J dropped 6 bases, with 6 bases sitting between them.

The chain is built from TRBV5-1 and TRBJ1-2; D gene ambiguous. CDR3 length: 13 amino acids. Trimming removed 4 bases at V and 2 bases at J, with 9 bases between. Germline CDR1 SGHRS, CDR2 YFSETQ. The CDR3 sequence: CASSEGYNYGYTF. As DNA, the CDR3 is TGCGCCAGCAGCGAAGGGTACAACTATGGCTACACCTTC.